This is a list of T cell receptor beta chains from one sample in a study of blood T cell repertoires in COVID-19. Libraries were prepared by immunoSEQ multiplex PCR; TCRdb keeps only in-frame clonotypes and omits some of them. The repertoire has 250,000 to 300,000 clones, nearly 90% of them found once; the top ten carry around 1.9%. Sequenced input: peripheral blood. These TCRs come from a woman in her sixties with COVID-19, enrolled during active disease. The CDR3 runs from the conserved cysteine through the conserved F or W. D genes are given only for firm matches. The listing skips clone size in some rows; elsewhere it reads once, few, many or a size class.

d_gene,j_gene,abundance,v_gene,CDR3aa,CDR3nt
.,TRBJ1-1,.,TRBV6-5,CASTPSGENTEAFF,TGTGCCAGCACCCCCTCGGGGGAGAACACTGAAGCTTTCTTT
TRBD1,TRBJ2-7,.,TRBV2,CASSGTGGYEQYF,TGTGCCAGCAGTGGGACAGGGGGGTACGAGCAGTACTTC
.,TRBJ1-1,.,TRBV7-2,CASSSPVAATAGAFF,TGTGCCAGCAGCTCCCCCGTTGCAGCGACCGCGGGAGCTTTCTTT
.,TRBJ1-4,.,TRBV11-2,CASSSRGGGATNEKLFF,TGTGCCAGCAGCTCCCGAGGGGGGGGAGCAACTAATGAAAAACTGTTTTTT
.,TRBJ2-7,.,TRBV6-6,CASSSQESYEQYF,TGTGCCAGCAGTTCGCAGGAATCCTACGAGCAGTACTTC
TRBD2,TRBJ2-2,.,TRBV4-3,CASSPTSTSGGTGELFF,TGCGCCAGCAGCCCTACCTCCACGAGCGGGGGCACCGGGGAGCTGTTTTTT
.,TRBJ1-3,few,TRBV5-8,CASSLTGHSSGNTIYF,TGTGCCAGCAGCTTGACAGGCCACAGCTCTGGAAACACCATATATTTT
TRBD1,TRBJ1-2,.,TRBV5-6,CASSSDRGLWGYTF,TGTGCCAGCAGCTCGGACAGGGGGCTGTGGGGCTACACCTTC
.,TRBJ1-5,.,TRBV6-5,CASSSQGQPQHF,TGTGCCAGCAGCTCTCAGGGGCAGCCCCAGCATTTT
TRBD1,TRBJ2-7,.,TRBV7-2,CASSFGTGFREQYF,TGTGCCAGCAGCTTTGGGACAGGCTTTAGGGAGCAGTACTTC
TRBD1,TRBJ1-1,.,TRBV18,CASSPLTRGRQGGTEAFF,TGTGCCAGCTCACCTCTCACGAGGGGCCGCCAGGGGGGCACTGAAGCTTTCTTT
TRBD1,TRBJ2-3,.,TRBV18,CASSIDRGQDTQYF,TGTGCCAGCTCAATTGACAGGGGGCAGGATACGCAGTATTTT
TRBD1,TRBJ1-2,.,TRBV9,CASSAQTGDYGYTF,TGTGCCAGCAGCGCCCAGACAGGGGACTATGGCTACACCTTC
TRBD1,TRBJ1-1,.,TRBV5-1,CASSRQGGGTEAFF,TGCGCCAGCAGCCGACAGGGTGGGGGCACTGAAGCTTTCTTT
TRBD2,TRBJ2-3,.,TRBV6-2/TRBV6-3,CASSPRTSSTDTQYF,TGTGCCAGCAGTCCGAGGACTAGCAGCACAGATACGCAGTATTTT
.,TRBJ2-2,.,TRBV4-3,CASSQGGVSGELFF,TGCGCCAGCAGCCAAGGGGGCGTCTCCGGGGAGCTGTTTTTT
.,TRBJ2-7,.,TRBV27,CASSPRSPAYEQYF,TGTGCCAGCAGTCCACGGTCGCCCGCCTACGAGCAGTACTTC
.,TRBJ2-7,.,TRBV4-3,CASSQGVVKHEQYF,TGCGCCAGCAGCCAAGGAGTAGTAAAACACGAGCAGTACTTC
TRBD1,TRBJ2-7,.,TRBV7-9,CASSLGGTGGYEQYF,TGTGCCAGCAGCTTAGGCGGGACAGGGGGTTACGAGCAGTACTTC
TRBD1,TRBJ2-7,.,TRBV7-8,CASSHRLGQGAYEQYF,TGTGCCAGCAGCCATCGCTTAGGACAGGGGGCCTACGAGCAGTACTTC
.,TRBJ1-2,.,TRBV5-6,CASSRDNLGGYTF,TGTGCCAGCAGCCGCGACAACTTGGGTGGCTACACCTTC
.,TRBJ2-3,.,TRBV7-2,CASRYGGTDTQYF,TGTGCCAGCAGGTACGGGGGCACAGATACGCAGTATTTT
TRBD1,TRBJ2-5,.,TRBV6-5,CASSYKGGQAETQYF,TGTGCCAGCAGTTACAAAGGGGGACAGGCAGAGACCCAGTACTTC
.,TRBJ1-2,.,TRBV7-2,CASSLGGGGGYGYTF,TGTGCCAGCAGCCTAGGGGGAGGCGGGGGCTATGGCTACACCTTC
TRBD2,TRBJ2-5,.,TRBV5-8,CASSWKGLAGTETQYF,TGTGCCAGCAGCTGGAAGGGCCTAGCGGGGACAGAGACCCAGTACTTC
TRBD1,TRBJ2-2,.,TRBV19,CASSMDRANTGELFF,TGTGCCAGTAGTATGGACAGGGCGAACACCGGGGAGCTGTTTTTT
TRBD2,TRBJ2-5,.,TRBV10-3,CAISAVGLAGGQETQYF,TGTGCCATCAGTGCCGTGGGACTAGCGGGGGGGCAGGAGACCCAGTACTTC
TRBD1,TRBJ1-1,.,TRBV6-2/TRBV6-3,CASSYWGQGNTEAFF,TGTGCCAGCAGTTACTGGGGACAGGGGAACACTGAAGCTTTCTTT